These 15 T cell receptor beta chains were sequenced from one sample in a study of radiation and T cells in renal cell carcinoma. Sample time point: baseline pretreatment blood. Specified treatment: 15 Gy SBRT to primary tumor, nephrectomy 4 weeks later. Profiling relied on immunoSEQ multiplex PCR, and the TCRdb table lists in-frame clones only, not all of them. The sample has 150,000 or so clones; roughly 90% are singletons. The sample consisted of blood, taken from a patient whose treatment included radiotherapy and nephrectomy. These receptors originate from a woman aged 70 to 79 with renal cell carcinoma.

This chain links TRBV19 with TRBJ1-1; D uncertain. The CDR3 length is 11 residues. The germline V and J ends were trimmed by 9 bases and 11 bases, with 16 bases remaining between them. Germline CDR1 is LNHDA and CDR2 is SQIVND (reference sequence). CDR3 protein: CASLGPPEAFF. CDR3 sequence (DNA): TGTGCCAGCCTCGGGCCTCCCGAGGCTTTCTTT.

The rearrangement links TRBV30 to TRBJ1-2; D unclear. Germline V gene data show CDR1 as GTSNPN and CDR2 as SVGIG (reference sequence). Trimming stripped 4 bases from V and 5 bases from J, with 8 bases between. CDR3 length: 11 amino acids. CDR3 coding DNA: TGTGCCTGGACGGCCCAATATGGCTACACCTTC. Translated: CAWTAQYGYTF.

The chain links TRBV27 to TRBJ2-5; TRBD2 agrees at 7 bases. In germline, CDR1 is MNHEY, CDR2 SMNVEV (reference sequence). CDR3 length: 12 amino acids. V shed 4 bases, J shed 4 bases, and the junction held 0 bases outside the gene matches. The CDR3 bases are TGTGCCAGCAGTTGGGGGGGAGAGACCCAGTACTTC. Translated, it gives CASSWGGETQYF.

This chain joins TRBV14 and TRBJ1-2; D is uncertain. The V gene lost 0 bases and the J gene lost 3 bases, with 11 bases spanning the gap. Germline assignment: CDR1 SGHDN and CDR2 FVKESK. This CDR3 is built from 15 residues. CDR3 DNA: TGTGCCAGCAGCCAAGATGAAGGGAGGGACTATGGCTACACCTTC. This sequence encodes CASSQDEGRDYGYTF.

The CDR3 is CASSWDRTNYGYTF. The DNA of the CDR3 is TGTGCCAGCAGCTGGGACCGAACTAACTATGGCTACACCTTC. The chain employs TRBV9 and TRBJ1-2; D possibly corresponds to TRBD1 (5 bases). Germline-derived CDR1 and CDR2 are SGDLS and YYNGEE. V was cut by 4 bases and J by 0 bases, with 10 bases left in between. This CDR3 spans 14 amino acids. The full variable domain, its missing parts supplied by reference TRBV9 and TRBJ1-2, is DSGVTQTPKHLITATGQRVTLRCSPRSGDLSVYWYQQSLDQGLQFLIQYYNGEERAKGNILERFSAQQFPDLHSELNLSSLELGDSALYFCASSWDRTNYGYTFGSGTRLTVV.

This chain uses TRBV13 with TRBJ1-5; D might be TRBD1 (5 bases). Germline V gene data show CDR1 as PRHDT and CDR2 as FYEKMQ (reference sequence). The V and J ends lost 4 bases and 3 bases respectively, with 10 bases between them. This CDR3 comprises 14 residues. The DNA for the CDR3 is TGTGCCAGCAGCTATAGGGGATTCAATCAGCCCCAGCATTTT. It translates to CASSYRGFNQPQHF.

This chain uses TRBV28 with TRBJ1-1, with D uncertain. Germline V gives CDR1 MDHEN, CDR2 SYDVKM. The CDR3 spans 11 residues. The ends were cut back, 3 bases at V and 7 bases at J, with 6 bases in the middle. As DNA, the CDR3 is TGTGCCAGCAGTTTGAGGAATGAAGCTTTCTTT. Translating it yields CASSLRNEAFF.

The chain uses TRBV19 and TRBJ2-5, with TRBD1 identical over 7 bases. The CDR3 is 15 residues long. V shed 3 bases and J 5 bases; nucleotides not matched to a gene: 9. Germline V gene sequence: CDR1 LNHDA, CDR2 SQIVND (reference sequence). CDR3 DNA: TGTGCCAGTAGTATGGGACAGAGGGTTTGGGAGACCCAGTACTTC. Translating gives CASSMGQRVWETQYF.

The rearrangement uses TRBV5-1 and TRBJ1-4; D might be TRBD1 (6 bases). The V gene's germline CDR1 is SGHRS and CDR2 YFSETQ. With 4 bases removed from V and 15 bases from J, the gap between germline ends came to 19 bases. CDR3 length: 13 amino acids. The CDR3 DNA reads TGCGCCAGCAGCCTCGTACCAGGGGATAGGGTGTTTTTT. It translates to CASSLVPGDRVFF.

This CDR3 reads CASTWGGGDYEQYF. The CDR3 bases are TGTGCCAGCACCTGGGGGGGCGGGGACTACGAGCAGTACTTC. The rearrangement joins TRBV5-6 to TRBJ2-7, with D perhaps TRBD2 (7 bases). The CDR3 is made up of 14 amino acids. Germline values: CDR1 SGHDT, CDR2 YYEEEE. V lost 6 bases and J 3 bases, leaving 16 bases between the germline ends.

The chain is built from TRBV19 and TRBJ1-1, with D possibly TRBD1 on 5 matching bases. Trimming shortened V by 7 bases and J by 4 bases, and 16 bases separated the two germline ends. CDR1 and CDR2 from the germline V gene are LNHDA and SQIVND (reference sequence). CDR3 size: 14 residues. Written as DNA, the CDR3 is TGTGCCAGTACCCTTAGGGGTTGGGGCACTGAAGCTTTCTTT. Residues: CASTLRGWGTEAFF.

V is TRBV7-9 and J is TRBJ1-3; 7 bases match TRBD1. There are 15 residues in the CDR3. V lost 5 bases to trimming and J lost 0 bases; unmatched junction nucleotides: 4. Germline-derived CDR1 and CDR2 are SEHNR and FQNEAQ (reference sequence). The CDR3 loop reads CASSLGTASGNTIYF. The DNA for the CDR3 is TGTGCCAGCAGCCTTGGGACAGCCTCTGGAAACACCATATATTTT. Using reference TRBV7-9 and TRBJ1-3 for the parts outside the CDR3, the full variable domain is DTGVSQNPRHKITKRGQNVTFRCDPISEHNRLYWYRQTLGQGPEFLTYFQNEAQLEKSRLLSDRFSAERPKGSFSTLEIQRTEQGDSAMYLCASSLGTASGNTIYFGEGSWLTVV.

V gene TRBV5-1 combines with J gene TRBJ2-5; D gene ambiguous. The DNA end is a closer match to TRBJ2-7, so the J assignment may be wrong. This CDR3 comprises 13 residues. CDR1 and CDR2 from the germline V gene are SGHRS and YFSETQ. The CDR3 DNA sequence: TGCGCCAGCAGCTTGCGGGCCTCCTACGAGCAGTACTTC. It is translated as CASSLRASYEQYF.

The chain employs TRBV4-2 and TRBJ2-2; possibly TRBD2 for D (5 bases). V was pared by 0 bases and J by 7 bases, with 12 bases between. The length of the CDR3 is 15 residues. Germline V gives CDR1 LGHNA, CDR2 YNFKEQ. The CDR3 bases are TGTGCCAGCAGCCAAGATCGGTCCGGGGTCGGGGAGCTGTTTTTT. Residues: CASSQDRSGVGELFF.

V and J are TRBV19 and TRBJ1-1, with a tentative D call TRBD1 (5 bases). V lost 9 bases to trimming and J lost 11 bases, with 16 bases between them. The CDR3 covers 11 residues. The V gene's germline CDR1 is LNHDA and CDR2 SQIVND (reference sequence). Written as DNA, the CDR3 is TGTGCCAGCTCTCTGGGACTTGCGGCTTTCTTT. It codes for CASSLGLAAFF.